The rows below give T cell receptor beta chains drawn from one sample of a study of Ad26.COV2.S vaccination and SARS-CoV-2 variants. TCRdb keeps only in-frame clones here, not all; method: immunoSEQ multiplex PCR. This repertoire shows about 320,000 clones, approximately 86% found once; its top ten account for around 2%. This sample comprised peripheral blood, obtained in a trial of Ad26.COV2.S vaccine versus placebo. The origin of the receptors is a person aged 18-65 years who received the Ad26.COV2.S COVID-19 vaccine or a placebo. The CDR3 runs from the conserved cysteine through the conserved F or W. A D gene is named only where the DNA matches it firmly. The size entry is marked missing in some rows and otherwise reads once, few, many or a size class.

V: TRBV10-2; J: TRBJ1-5; D: NA; size: NA; CDR3: CASSEDRAPQPQHF; DNA: TGCGCCAGCAGTGAGGACAGAGCCCCTCAGCCCCAGCATTTT
V: TRBV7-6; J: TRBJ2-7; D: NA; size: NA; CDR3: CASSLAPGRDEQYF; DNA: TGTGCCAGCAGCTTAGCGCCTGGGAGAGACGAGCAGTACTTC
V: TRBV6-5; J: TRBJ2-5; D: NA; size: NA; CDR3: CASSYGGVLETQYF; DNA: TGTGCCAGCAGTTACGGCGGGGTACTAGAGACCCAGTACTTC
V: TRBV19; J: TRBJ2-7; D: NA; size: once; CDR3: CASSTVRRDEQYF; DNA: TGTGCCAGTAGTACGGTCCGGAGGGACGAGCAGTACTTC
V: TRBV29-1; J: TRBJ1-1; D: NA; size: NA; CDR3: CSAHPTGMNTEAFF; DNA: TGCAGCGCCCATCCCACAGGAATGAACACTGAAGCTTTCTTT
V: TRBV19; J: TRBJ2-7; D: NA; size: few; CDR3: CASSIDLVQQYEQYF; DNA: TGTGCCAGTAGTATTGACCTTGTACAGCAGTACGAGCAGTACTTC
V: TRBV7-3; J: TRBJ2-1; D: NA; size: NA; CDR3: CASSSTRSSYNEQFF; DNA: TGTGCCAGCAGCTCCACACGGAGCTCCTACAATGAGCAGTTCTTC
V: TRBV7-8; J: TRBJ1-2; D: TRBD1; size: NA; CDR3: CASSPTGDAALYGYTF; DNA: TGTGCCAGCAGCCCGACAGGGGACGCGGCTCTCTATGGCTACACCTTC
V: TRBV15; J: TRBJ1-3; D: NA; size: NA; CDR3: CATSREPSGNTIYF; DNA: TGTGCCACCAGCAGAGAACCGTCTGGAAACACCATATATTTT
V: TRBV25-1; J: TRBJ1-4; D: TRBD1; size: NA; CDR3: CASSGLQGAANEKLFF; DNA: TGTGCCAGCAGTGGCTTACAGGGGGCCGCTAATGAAAAACTGTTTTTT
V: TRBV9; J: TRBJ2-2; D: NA; size: NA; CDR3: CASSVAETGELFF; DNA: TGTGCCAGCAGCGTAGCTGAGACCGGGGAGCTGTTTTTT
V: TRBV5-1; J: TRBJ2-3; D: NA; size: few; CDR3: CASSLQSVTDTQYF; DNA: TGCGCCAGCAGCTTGCAGTCCGTGACAGATACGCAGTATTTT
V: TRBV6-5; J: TRBJ2-5; D: TRBD2; size: few; CDR3: CASSLIAGGQETQYF; DNA: TGTGCCAGCAGTCTGATTGCGGGGGGCCAAGAGACCCAGTACTTC
V: TRBV15; J: TRBJ1-5; D: NA; size: NA; CDR3: CAAGGNQPQHF; DNA: TGTGCCGCGGGGGGCAATCAGCCCCAGCATTTT
V: TRBV3-1/TRBV3-2; J: TRBJ2-3; D: NA; size: NA; CDR3: CASSPYLTSTDTQYF; DNA: TGTGCCAGCAGCCCATACTTAACTAGCACAGATACGCAGTATTTT
V: TRBV27; J: TRBJ1-2; D: NA; size: NA; CDR3: CASRAVGRNYGYTF; DNA: TGTGCCAGCCGCGCAGTCGGGCGGAACTATGGCTACACCTTC
V: TRBV5-1; J: TRBJ2-7; D: TRBD2; size: NA; CDR3: CASSLVAGTRETYF; DNA: TGCGCCAGCAGCTTGGTTGCCGGGACTAGGGAGACGTACTTC
V: TRBV19; J: TRBJ2-5; D: NA; size: NA; CDR3: CASSIPEKETQYF; DNA: TGTGCCAGTAGTATACCAGAGAAAGAGACCCAGTACTTC
V: TRBV5-6; J: TRBJ1-4; D: NA; size: NA; CDR3: CASSLDRDEANEKLFF; DNA: TGTGCCAGCAGCTTGGACAGGGACGAGGCTAATGAAAAACTGTTTTTT
V: TRBV7-2; J: TRBJ2-1; D: NA; size: NA; CDR3: CASSFTGTNEQFF; DNA: TGTGCCAGCAGCTTCACGGGAACCAATGAGCAGTTCTTC
V: TRBV2; J: TRBJ1-6; D: NA; size: many; CDR3: CASGREYNSPLHF; DNA: TGTGCCAGTGGAAGGGAGTATAATTCACCCCTCCACTTT
V: TRBV6-2/TRBV6-3; J: TRBJ1-5; D: TRBD1; size: NA; CDR3: CASSYSGDSDRSNQPQHF; DNA: TGTGCCAGCAGTTACTCGGGGGACAGCGATAGAAGCAATCAGCCCCAGCATTTT
V: TRBV5-6; J: TRBJ2-7; D: TRBD1; size: NA; CDR3: CASSLAKAGGFYEQYF; DNA: TGTGCCAGCAGCTTGGCAAAGGCAGGGGGCTTCTACGAGCAGTACTTC
V: TRBV28; J: TRBJ1-2; D: NA; size: once; CDR3: CASSIPHSLSVYGYTF; DNA: TGTGCCAGCAGTATACCTCACTCCCTCTCCGTCTATGGCTACACCTTC
V: TRBV5-1; J: TRBJ2-2; D: TRBD1; size: many; CDR3: CASSLDIWDRGTTGELFF; DNA: TGCGCCAGCAGCTTGGATATTTGGGACAGGGGTACCACCGGGGAGCTGTTTTTT
V: TRBV28; J: TRBJ2-1; D: TRBD2; size: NA; CDR3: CASIFTGGTTNEQFF; DNA: TGTGCCAGCATTTTTACGGGGGGAACTACCAATGAGCAGTTCTTC
V: TRBV5-1; J: TRBJ1-3; D: TRBD1; size: NA; CDR3: CASSSDRAGNTIYF; DNA: TGCGCCAGCAGCTCGGACAGGGCTGGAAACACCATATATTTT
V: TRBV9; J: TRBJ2-6; D: NA; size: NA; CDR3: CASSVVGSGANVLTF; DNA: TGTGCCAGCAGCGTGGTAGGGTCTGGGGCCAACGTCCTGACTTTC
V: TRBV30; J: TRBJ1-2; D: NA; size: NA; CDR3: CAWSRGNYGYTF; DNA: TGTGCCTGGAGCCGGGGGAACTATGGCTACACCTTC